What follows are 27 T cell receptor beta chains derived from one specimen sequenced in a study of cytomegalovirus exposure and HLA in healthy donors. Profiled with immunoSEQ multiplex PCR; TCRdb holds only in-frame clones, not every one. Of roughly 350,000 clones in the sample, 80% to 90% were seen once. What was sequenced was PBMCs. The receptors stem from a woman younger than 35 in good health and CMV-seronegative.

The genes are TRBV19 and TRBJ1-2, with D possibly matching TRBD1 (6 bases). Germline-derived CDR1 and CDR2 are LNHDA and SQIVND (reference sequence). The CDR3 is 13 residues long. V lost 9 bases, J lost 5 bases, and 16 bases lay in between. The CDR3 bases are TGTGCCAGCAGCCCCGACAGGTCGTATGGCTACACCTTC. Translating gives CASSPDRSYGYTF. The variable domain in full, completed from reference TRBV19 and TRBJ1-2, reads DGGITQSPKYLFRKEGQNVTLSCEQNLNHDAMYWYRQDPGQGLRLIYYSQIVNDFQKGDIAEGYSVSREKKESFPLTVTSAQKNPTAFYLCASSPDRSYGYTFGSGTRLTVV.

The CDR3 DNA follows: TGTGCCAGCAGCTTAGGACTAGCGGGAAGGGATGAGCAGTTCTTC. Its protein is CASSLGLAGRDEQFF. The chain has TRBV7-9 and TRBJ2-1; TRBD2 agrees at 11 bases. Germline assignment: CDR1 SEHNR and CDR2 FQNEAQ (reference sequence). CDR3 length equals 15 residues. V lost 1 base and J lost 8; bases outside the gene matches: 4.

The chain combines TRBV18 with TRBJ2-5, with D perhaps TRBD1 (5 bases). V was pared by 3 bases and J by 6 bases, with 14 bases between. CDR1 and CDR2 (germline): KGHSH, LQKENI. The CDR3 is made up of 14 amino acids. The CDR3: CASSPTGREQTQYF. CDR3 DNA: TGTGCCAGCTCACCCACGGGCAGGGAACAGACCCAGTACTTC.

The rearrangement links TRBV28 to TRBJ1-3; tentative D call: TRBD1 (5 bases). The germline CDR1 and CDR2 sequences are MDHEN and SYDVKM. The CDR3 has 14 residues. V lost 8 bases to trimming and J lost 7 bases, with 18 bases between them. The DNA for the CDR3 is TGTGCCAGCGGGGCGGAGGGCGGTTTCAACACCATATATTTT. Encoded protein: CASGAEGGFNTIYF.

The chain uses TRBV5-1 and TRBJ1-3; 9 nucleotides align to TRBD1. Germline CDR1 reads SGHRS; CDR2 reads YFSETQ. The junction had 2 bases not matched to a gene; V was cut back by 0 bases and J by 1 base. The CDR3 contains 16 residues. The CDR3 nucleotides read TGCGCCAGCAGCTTGGGACAGGGGGTGTCTGGAAACACCATATATTTT. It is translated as CASSLGQGVSGNTIYF.

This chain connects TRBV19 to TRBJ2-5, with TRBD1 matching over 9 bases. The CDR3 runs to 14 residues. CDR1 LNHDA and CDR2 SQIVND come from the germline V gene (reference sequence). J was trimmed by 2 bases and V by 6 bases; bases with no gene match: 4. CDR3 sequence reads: CASSQDRGQETQYF. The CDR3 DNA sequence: TGTGCCAGTAGCCAGGACAGGGGACAAGAGACCCAGTACTTC.

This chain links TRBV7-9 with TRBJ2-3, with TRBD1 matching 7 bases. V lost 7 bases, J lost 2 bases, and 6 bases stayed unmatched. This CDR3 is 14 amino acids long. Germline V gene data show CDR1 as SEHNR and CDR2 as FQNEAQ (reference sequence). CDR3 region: CASTGTGATDTQYF. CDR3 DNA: TGTGCCAGCACCGGAACAGGGGCCACAGATACGCAGTATTTT.

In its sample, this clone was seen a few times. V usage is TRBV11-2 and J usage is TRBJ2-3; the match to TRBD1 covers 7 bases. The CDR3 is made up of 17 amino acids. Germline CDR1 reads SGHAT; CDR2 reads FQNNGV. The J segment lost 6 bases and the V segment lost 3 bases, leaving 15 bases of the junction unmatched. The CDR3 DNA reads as TGTGCCAGCAGCTTGTATCCACCGACAGGGAACGGTGATACGCAGTATTTT. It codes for CASSLYPPTGNGDTQYF.

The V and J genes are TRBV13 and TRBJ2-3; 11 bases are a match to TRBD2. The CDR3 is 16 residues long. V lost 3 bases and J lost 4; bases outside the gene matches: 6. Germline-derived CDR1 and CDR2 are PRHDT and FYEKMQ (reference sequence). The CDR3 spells CASSLASGRIADTQYF. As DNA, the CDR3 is TGTGCCAGCAGCTTGGCTAGCGGGAGGATCGCAGATACGCAGTATTTT.

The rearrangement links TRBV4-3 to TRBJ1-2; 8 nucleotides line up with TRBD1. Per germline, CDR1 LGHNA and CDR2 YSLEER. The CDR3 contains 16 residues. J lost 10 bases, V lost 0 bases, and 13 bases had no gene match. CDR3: CASSQEITGTGRPYTF. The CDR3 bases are TGCGCCAGCAGCCAAGAAATCACCGGGACAGGAAGGCCCTACACCTTC.

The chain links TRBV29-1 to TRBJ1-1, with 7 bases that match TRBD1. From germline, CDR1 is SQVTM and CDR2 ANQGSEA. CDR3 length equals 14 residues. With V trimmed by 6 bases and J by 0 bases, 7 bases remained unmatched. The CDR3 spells CSVDRVLVNTEAFF. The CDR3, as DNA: TGCAGCGTCGACAGGGTTTTAGTGAACACTGAAGCTTTCTTT.

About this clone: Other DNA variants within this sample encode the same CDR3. The CDR3 protein is CASSLGTGNTGELFF. The CDR3 DNA follows: TGTGCCAGCAGCTTAGGGACAGGGAACACCGGGGAGCTGTTTTTT. The J gene is TRBJ2-2, the V gene TRBV7-2; the match to TRBD1 covers 7 bases. This CDR3 is 15 amino acids long. V was clipped by 1 base and J by 1 base; unmatched bases: 0. Germline V lookup: CDR1 SGHTA, CDR2 FQGNSA.

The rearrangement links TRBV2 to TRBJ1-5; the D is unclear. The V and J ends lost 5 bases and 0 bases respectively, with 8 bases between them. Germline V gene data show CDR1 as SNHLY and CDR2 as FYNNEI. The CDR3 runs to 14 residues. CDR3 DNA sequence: TGTGCCAGCAGTCCAGGATTTAGCAATCAGCCCCAGCATTTT. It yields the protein CASSPGFSNQPQHF.

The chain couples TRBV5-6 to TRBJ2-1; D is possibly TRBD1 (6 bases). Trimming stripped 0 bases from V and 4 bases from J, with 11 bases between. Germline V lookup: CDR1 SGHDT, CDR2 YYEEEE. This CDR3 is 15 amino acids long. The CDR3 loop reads CASSLDRAYYNEQFF. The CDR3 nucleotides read TGTGCCAGCAGCTTGGACAGGGCCTATTACAATGAGCAGTTCTTC.

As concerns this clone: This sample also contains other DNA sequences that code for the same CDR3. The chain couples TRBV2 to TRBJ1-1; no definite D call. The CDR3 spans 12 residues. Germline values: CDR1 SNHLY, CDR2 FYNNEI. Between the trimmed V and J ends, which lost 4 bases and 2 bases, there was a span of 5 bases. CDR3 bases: TGTGCCAGCAGTGCTCTAAACACTGAAGCTTTCTTT. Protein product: CASSALNTEAFF.

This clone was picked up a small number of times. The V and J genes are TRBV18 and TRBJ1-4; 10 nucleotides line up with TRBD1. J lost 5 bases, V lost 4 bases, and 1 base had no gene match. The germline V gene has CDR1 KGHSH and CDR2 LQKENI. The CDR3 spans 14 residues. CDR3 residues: CASSRGQGNEKLFF. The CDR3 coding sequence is TGTGCCAGCTCACGGGGACAGGGGAATGAAAAACTGTTTTTT. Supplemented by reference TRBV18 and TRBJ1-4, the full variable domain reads NAGVMQNPRHLVRRRGQEARLRCSPMKGHSHVYWYRQLPEEGLKFMVYLQKENIIDESGMPKERFSAEFPKEGPSILRIQQVVRGDSAAYFCASSRGQGNEKLFFGSGTQLSVL.

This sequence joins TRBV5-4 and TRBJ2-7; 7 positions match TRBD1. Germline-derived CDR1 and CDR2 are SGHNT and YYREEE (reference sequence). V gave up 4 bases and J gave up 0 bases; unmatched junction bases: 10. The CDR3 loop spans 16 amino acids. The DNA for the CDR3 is TGTGCCAGCAGCACCCAATTGACAGGGAGCTCCTACGAGCAGTACTTC. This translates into CASSTQLTGSSYEQYF. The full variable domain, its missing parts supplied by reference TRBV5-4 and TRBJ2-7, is ETGVTQSPTHLIKTRGQQVTLRCSSQSGHNTVSWYQQALGQGPQFIFQYYREEENGRGNFPPRFSGLQFPNYSSELNVNALELDDSALYLCASSTQLTGSSYEQYFGPGTRLTVT.

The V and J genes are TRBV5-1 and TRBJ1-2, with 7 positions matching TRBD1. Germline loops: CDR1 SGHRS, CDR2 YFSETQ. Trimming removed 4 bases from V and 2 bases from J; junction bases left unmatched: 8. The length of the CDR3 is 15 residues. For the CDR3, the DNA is TGCGCCAGCAGCATCGGGACAGCCACGAACTATGGCTACACCTTC. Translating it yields CASSIGTATNYGYTF.

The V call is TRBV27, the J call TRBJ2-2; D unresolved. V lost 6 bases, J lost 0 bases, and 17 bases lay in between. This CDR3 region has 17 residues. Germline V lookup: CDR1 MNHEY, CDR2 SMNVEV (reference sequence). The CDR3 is CASSAYAGTANTGELFF. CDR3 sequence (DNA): TGTGCCAGCAGCGCTTACGCCGGAACAGCGAACACCGGGGAGCTGTTTTTT.

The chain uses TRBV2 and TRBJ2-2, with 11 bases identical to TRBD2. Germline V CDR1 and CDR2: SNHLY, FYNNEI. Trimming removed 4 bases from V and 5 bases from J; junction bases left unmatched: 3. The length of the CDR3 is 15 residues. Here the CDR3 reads CASSVRLAGTGELFF. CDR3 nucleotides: TGTGCCAGCAGTGTTAGACTAGCGGGAACCGGGGAGCTGTTTTTT.

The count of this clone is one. The CDR3 is CASSLGQGAYEQYF. The CDR3 DNA is TGTGCCAGCAGCTTAGGACAGGGTGCCTACGAGCAGTACTTC. The chain is built from TRBV11-1 and TRBJ2-7, with 7 bases that match TRBD1. CDR3 length: 14 amino acids. Germline assignment: CDR1 SGHAT and CDR2 FQDESV (reference sequence). Trimming cost V 1 base and J 2 bases; bases outside gene matches: 2.

The CDR3 DNA reads as TGTGCCAGCAGTGAACCATACGAGCAGTACTTC. This translates into CASSEPYEQYF. This chain links TRBV6-1 with TRBJ2-7; D gene ambiguous. The CDR3 is 11 amino acids. In germline, CDR1 is MNHNS, CDR2 SASEGT. V dropped 2 bases and J dropped 4 bases, with 3 bases sitting between them.

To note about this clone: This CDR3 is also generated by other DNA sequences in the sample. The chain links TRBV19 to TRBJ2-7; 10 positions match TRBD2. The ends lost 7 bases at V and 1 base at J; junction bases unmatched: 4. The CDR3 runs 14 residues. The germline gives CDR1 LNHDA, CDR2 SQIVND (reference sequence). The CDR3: CASTRTSGSYEQYF. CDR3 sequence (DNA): TGTGCCAGTACCCGGACTAGCGGTTCCTACGAGCAGTACTTC.

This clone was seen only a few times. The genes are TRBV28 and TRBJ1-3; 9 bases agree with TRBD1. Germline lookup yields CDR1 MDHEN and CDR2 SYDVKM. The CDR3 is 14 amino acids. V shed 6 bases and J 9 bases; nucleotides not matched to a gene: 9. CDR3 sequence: CASSSDRGNGTIYF. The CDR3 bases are TGTGCCAGCAGCTCGGACAGGGGTAACGGCACCATATATTTT.

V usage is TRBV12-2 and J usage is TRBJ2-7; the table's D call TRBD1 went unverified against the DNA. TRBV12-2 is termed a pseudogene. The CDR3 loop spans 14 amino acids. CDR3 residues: CASREPDRGREQYF. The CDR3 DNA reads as TGTGCAAGTCGCGAGCCGGACAGGGGGCGAGAGCAGTACTTC.

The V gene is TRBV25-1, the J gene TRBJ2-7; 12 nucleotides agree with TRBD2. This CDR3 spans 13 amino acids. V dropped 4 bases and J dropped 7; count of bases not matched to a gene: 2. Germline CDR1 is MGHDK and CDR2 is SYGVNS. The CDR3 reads CASSVGLAGEQYF. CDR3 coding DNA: TGTGCCAGCAGTGTAGGACTAGCGGGAGAGCAGTACTTC.

The CDR3 loop is CSVPGTGNYEQYF. The CDR3 DNA reads TGCAGCGTTCCTGGGACAGGGAACTACGAGCAGTACTTC. V is TRBV29-1 and J is TRBJ2-7; 9 bases are a match to TRBD1. The germline gives CDR1 SQVTM, CDR2 ANQGSEA. The CDR3 spans 13 residues. Unmatched junction bases numbered 5, after V lost 5 bases and J lost 3 bases.